The 25 T cell receptor beta chains listed next were all sequenced from one sample in a study of blood T cells in healthy people across ages. With a J-beta primer mix and a sample-barcoded 5' primer, a second PCR ran roughly 6 to 11 cycles. TCRdb fed the 5' RACE reads into MiXCR, producing one record per CDR3 protein. Of hundreds of thousands of distinct CDR3 sequences listed, 58% are singletons. The sequencing sample was made of blood. All receptors come from a man aged 25-45 years in good health.

This clonotype was seen a few times. The chain joins TRBV7-2 to TRBJ2-1; no reliable D call. CDR3 length: 14 amino acids. Germline values: CDR1 SGHTA, CDR2 FQGNSA. Trimming left V 2 bases short and J 7 bases short, with 12 bases between. CDR3 protein: CASSLSQLWNEQFF. CDR3 DNA: TGTGCCAGCAGCTTATCCCAGTTATGGAATGAGCAGTTCTTC.

The chain couples TRBV7-8 to TRBJ2-3; no clear D gene. Per germline, CDR1 SGHVS and CDR2 FQNEAQ. The CDR3 is made up of 12 amino acids. The V and J ends lost 1 base and 7 bases respectively, with 6 bases between them. CDR3: CASSLVPNTQYF. CDR3 DNA sequence: TGTGCCAGCAGCTTAGTTCCCAATACGCAGTATTTT.

This clonotype came up a few times. The J gene is TRBJ2-3, the V gene TRBV20-1; D remains ambiguous. Per germline, CDR1 DFQATT and CDR2 SNEGSKA (reference sequence). The CDR3 is made up of 12 amino acids. CDR3 protein: CSLRLGTDTQYF. CDR3 sequence (DNA): TGCAGCCTCAGGTTAGGCACAGATACGCAGTATTTT.

This chain uses TRBV11-3 with TRBJ2-5; 7 bases map to TRBD1. V was clipped by 0 bases and J by 12 bases; unmatched bases: 13. CDR3 length equals 15 residues. Germline CDR1 is SGHNT and CDR2 is YENEEA. The CDR3 nucleotides are TGTGCCAGCAGCTTAGAGAAACCGTTCTCCGGGACAGAGTACTTC. Translating gives CASSLEKPFSGTEYF.

Worth noting for this clonotype: An end of the junction differs from the germline gene, which may be a read error. V gene TRBV7-8 combines with J gene TRBJ1-2; tentatively, D is TRBD1 (6 bases). Per the germline V gene, CDR1 is SGHVS and CDR2 is FQNEAQ. This CDR3 is built from 14 residues. CDR3 bases: TGTGCCAGCAGCCCCAACAGGGCTAACTATGGCCACACCTTC. The encoded protein is CASSPNRANYGHTF.

This clonotype was observed a single time. The chain recombines TRBV20-1 with TRBJ2-3, with 8 nucleotides matching TRBD1. Per the germline V gene, CDR1 is DFQATT and CDR2 is SNEGSKA (reference sequence). The CDR3 runs 17 residues. With 3 bases clipped from V and 0 bases from J, the junction kept 11 bases outside the gene matches. DNA of the CDR3: TGCAGTGCTAGCAAGCAGGGGGCGCTTTCCAGCACAGATACGCAGTATTTT. Translated, it gives CSASKQGALSSTDTQYF.

This clonotype showed up just a few times. This chain links TRBV12-3 or TRBV12-4 with TRBJ2-5; 7 bases agree with TRBD1. The CDR3 loop spans 12 amino acids. V gave up 6 bases and J gave up 11 bases; unmatched junction bases: 9. This chain's CDR3 is CASRAQGLEQYF. CDR3 coding DNA: TGTGCCAGCAGAGCACAGGGGCTTGAGCAGTACTTC.

The J gene is TRBJ1-2, the V gene TRBV7-9, with D tentatively TRBD1 (5 bases). The V end was cut by 6 bases, the J end by 4 bases, with 12 bases between. CDR1 SEHNR and CDR2 FQNEAQ come from the germline V gene (reference sequence). The CDR3 spans 13 residues. The CDR3, as DNA: TGTGCCAGCAGTGTTGACAGATTCTATGGCTACACCTTC. This sequence encodes CASSVDRFYGYTF.

This clonotype turned up a few times. This rearrangement joins TRBV27 to TRBJ1-5; no clear D gene. Trimming shortened V by 5 bases and J by 0 bases, and 5 bases separated the two germline ends. The length of the CDR3 is 13 residues. Germline CDR1 reads MNHEY; CDR2 reads SMNVEV (reference sequence). The CDR3 sequence is CASSQFSNQPQHF. Here the CDR3 DNA reads TGTGCCAGCAGTCAATTTAGCAATCAGCCCCAGCATTTT.

This CDR3 is CASSTRGGSPYEQYF. The CDR3 bases are TGTGCCAGCAGCACGAGGGGAGGGTCCCCCTACGAGCAGTACTTC. The chain carries TRBV6-5 and TRBJ2-4; 7 bases are a match to TRBD2. TRBJ2-7 matches the DNA end more closely, so the J call is doubtful. The CDR3 length is 15 residues. Per the germline V gene, CDR1 is MNHEY and CDR2 is SVGAGI.

The J gene is TRBJ1-2, the V gene TRBV7-2, with D perhaps TRBD1 (6 bases). The CDR3 covers 15 residues. The V gene lost 4 bases and the J gene lost 4 bases, with 16 bases spanning the gap. Per germline, CDR1 SGHTA and CDR2 FQGNSA. CDR3 DNA sequence: TGTGCCAGCAGCTCTAACCCCGGGACACCCTATGGCTACACCTTC. This sequence encodes CASSSNPGTPYGYTF.

This clonotype showed up just once. Its ends do not fully match the called genes, so a read error is possible. The genes are TRBV6-1 and TRBJ1-1, with 8 bases matching TRBD1. There are 13 residues in the CDR3. Per germline, CDR1 MNHNS and CDR2 SASEGT. CDR3 nucleotides: TGTACCAGCGGCAGGGGGCTGAACACTGAAGCTTTCTTT. Translated, it gives CTSGRGLNTEAFF.

This clonotype has more than one count but fewer than ten. V and J are TRBV18 and TRBJ2-5, with D perhaps TRBD1 or TRBD2 (5 bases each). V was shortened by 0 bases and J by 5 bases, with 13 bases between the two germline ends. The V gene's germline CDR1 is KGHSH and CDR2 LQKENI. CDR3 length: 15 amino acids. Here the CDR3 reads CASSPPDSGRETQYF. The CDR3 bases are TGTGCCAGCTCACCACCGGACTCGGGGCGGGAGACCCAGTACTTC.

V usage is TRBV29-1 and J usage is TRBJ2-5; D unclear. CDR3 length: 14 amino acids. Germline V gene lookup returns CDR1 SQVTM and CDR2 ANQGSEA. V was cut by 1 base and J by 4 bases, with 13 bases left in between. In DNA form, the CDR3 reads TGCAGCGTTGAAGCGGCGAAGAAAGGAGAGACCCAGTACTTC. Translated, it gives CSVEAAKKGETQYF.

V is TRBV7-9 and J is TRBJ2-7; D gene uncertain. Trimming shortened V by 10 bases and J by 6 bases, and 13 bases separated the two germline ends. Germline CDR1 SEHNR, CDR2 FQNEAQ (reference sequence). CDR3 length: 11 residues. The CDR3 nucleotides are TGTGCCACCTCATGGGCCCTCGAGCAGTACTTC. The encoded protein is CATSWALEQYF. The whole variable domain, remainder taken from reference TRBV7-9 and TRBJ2-7, is DTGVSQNPRHKITKRGQNVTFRCDPISEHNRLYWYRQTLGQGPEFLTYFQNEAQLEKSRLLSDRFSAERPKGSFSTLEIQRTEQGDSAMYLCATSWALEQYFGPGTRLTVT.

The chain couples TRBV5-5 to TRBJ2-1, with unresolved D. V lost 7 bases to trimming and J lost 4 bases, with 15 bases between them. This CDR3 comprises 14 residues. Germline CDR1 is SGHKS and CDR2 is YYEKEE (reference sequence). The CDR3 coding sequence is TGTGCCAGCCTACGAACAGTGTTGTACAATGAGCAGTTCTTC. It is translated as CASLRTVLYNEQFF. Looking up the rest from reference TRBV5-5 and TRBJ2-1 gives the full variable domain: DAGVTQSPTHLIKTRGQQVTLRCSPISGHKSVSWYQQVLGQGPQFIFQYYEKEERGRGNFPDRFSARQFPNYSSELNVNALLLGDSALYLCASLRTVLYNEQFFGPGTRLTVL.

The chain recombines TRBV10-3 with TRBJ2-4, with 9 positions matching TRBD1. The J call is doubtful: the DNA matches TRBJ2-7 better. This CDR3 contains 16 residues. Germline values: CDR1 ENHRY, CDR2 SYGVKD. As DNA, the CDR3 is TGTGCCATCAGCCCGGCGGGACAGGGTGGCGGATACGAGCAGTACTTC. This translates into CAISPAGQGGGYEQYF.

This clonotype was detected a few times. J is TRBJ1-2 and V is TRBV29-1; the D gene is possibly TRBD1 (6 bases). Germline V lookup: CDR1 SQVTM, CDR2 ANQGSEA. Trimming cost V 0 bases and J 7 bases, with 15 bases left between them. The CDR3 sequence is 14 residues long. CDR3 region: CSVEDRGQEGGYTF. CDR3 coding DNA: TGCAGCGTTGAAGACAGGGGCCAGGAAGGTGGCTACACCTTC.

The chain employs TRBV6-5 and TRBJ2-7; D is unclear. The DNA end favors TRBJ2-5, so the J call may be wrong. Germline V gene data show CDR1 as MNHEY and CDR2 as SVGAGI. This CDR3 has 11 residues. CDR3 sequence reads: CASTSYETQYF. The CDR3 nucleotides read TGTGCCAGCACCTCGTATGAGACCCAGTACTTC.

In its sample, this clonotype was seen many times. The chain joins TRBV4-2 to TRBJ2-1, with unresolved D. The CDR3 sequence is 11 residues long. CDR1 and CDR2 from the germline V gene are LGHNA and YNFKEQ. V lost 4 bases and J lost 6, with 4 bases in between. The CDR3 is CASSLLNEQFF. The DNA for the CDR3 is TGTGCCAGCAGCCTACTCAATGAGCAGTTCTTC.

V is TRBV20-1 and J is TRBJ2-7, with 9 bases that match TRBD1. Germline trimming cut 0 bases from V and 1 base from J; bases unmatched to any gene: 13. CDR1 DFQATT and CDR2 SNEGSKA come from the germline V gene (reference sequence). The CDR3 is 18 residues long. DNA of the CDR3: TGCAGTGCTAGAGATGCAGGCCGAGGGACAGGGAGATCCTACGAGCAGTACTTC. Residues: CSARDAGRGTGRSYEQYF.

The genes are TRBV24-1 and TRBJ2-3, with 10 bases that match TRBD2. From germline, CDR1 is KGHDR and CDR2 SFDVKD. This CDR3 is built from 18 residues. Losses at the gene ends were 4 bases for V and 5 bases for J; bases not matched to a gene: 14. The CDR3 reads CATSEPRPLAGVGDTQYF. DNA of the CDR3: TGTGCCACCAGTGAACCCAGACCTCTAGCGGGAGTTGGAGATACGCAGTATTTT.

The rearrangement uses TRBV6-6 and TRBJ1-2; D is perhaps TRBD1 (6 bases). From germline, CDR1 is MNHNY and CDR2 SVGAGI (reference sequence). V was pared by 2 bases and J by 4 bases, with 14 bases between. CDR3 size: 15 residues. Written as DNA, the CDR3 is TGTGCCAGCAGTTACGGGGGCGCTGGCTCCTATGGCTACACCTTC. It codes for CASSYGGAGSYGYTF.

The chain links TRBV6-6 to TRBJ1-1; weak D call: TRBD1 (6 bases). Looked up from germline, CDR1 is MNHNY and CDR2 is SVGAGI (reference sequence). Trimming removed 2 bases from V and 6 bases from J, with 25 bases in between. This CDR3 region has 18 residues. The CDR3: CASSYAARLTGTQPEAFF. The CDR3 coding sequence is TGTGCCAGCAGTTACGCCGCCCGATTAACAGGGACCCAGCCTGAAGCTTTCTTT.

The chain combines TRBV20-1 with TRBJ2-5; the match to TRBD1 covers 8 bases. V gave up 3 bases and J gave up 2 bases; unmatched junction bases: 2. This CDR3 has 13 amino acids. The germline gives CDR1 DFQATT, CDR2 SNEGSKA (reference sequence). The CDR3 region has the DNA TGCAGTGCTAGGGACAGGGCTCAAGAGACCCAGTACTTC. This sequence encodes CSARDRAQETQYF.